This T cell receptor (beta chain) emerged from a study of shared clonotypes between healthy human individuals. Points from the study as a whole: An expected dependence of interdonor clonotype sharing on sequencing depth was noted.

Naive CD8 cells were CD45RO-negative, positively selected for CCR7, excluding terminally differentiated effector memory CD45RA+ cells. A word on this clone: Its antigen is as yet unknown.

CDR3 length: 16 residues. V gave up 2 bases and J gave up 2 bases; unmatched junction bases: 9. The germline gives CDR1 GTSNPN, CDR2 SVGIG (reference sequence). Clones were sequenced by immunoSEQ multiplex PCR, and TCRdb holds only the in-frame ones, with some missing. The sample has more than 2 million clones, about 95% seen once. This TCR was recovered from a man aged 18 to 30 in good health. This chain uses TRBV30 with TRBJ1-5, with 7 positions matching TRBD1. The sample taken for sequencing was naive CD8+ T cells sorted from blood. The CDR3 DNA follows: TGTGCCTGGAGTCCCCCCCAGGGGGGCGGCAATCAGCCCCAGCATTTT. Translating gives CAWSPPQGGGNQPQHF.